This TCR beta chain emerged from a study of graft-versus-host responses after intestinal transplantation. There are 13 residues in the CDR3. Germline values: CDR1 WSHSY, CDR2 SAAADI. Trimming took off 7 bases at V and 0 bases at J, with 9 bases between the two ends. Overall study findings and caveats: Among circulating GvH clones, peak levels were associated with early post-transplant declines in HvG clones.

This clone was detected only once. Its antigen is unidentified. Some clones are missing from TCRdb's copy, which holds only in-frame ones; the method was immunoSEQ multiplex PCR. The sample has 77,000 or so clones; approximately 92% are singletons. The rearrangement uses TRBV10-2 and TRBJ1-1; maybe TRBD1 (6 bases). This specimen was PBMCs, taken 98 days after intestinal transplantation. The receptor was derived from a human patient who received an intestinal transplant, so some T cells may come from the graft donor. CDR3 in amino acids: CASTPGVNTEAFF. As DNA, the CDR3 is TGCGCCAGCACTCCAGGGGTGAACACTGAAGCTTTCTTT.